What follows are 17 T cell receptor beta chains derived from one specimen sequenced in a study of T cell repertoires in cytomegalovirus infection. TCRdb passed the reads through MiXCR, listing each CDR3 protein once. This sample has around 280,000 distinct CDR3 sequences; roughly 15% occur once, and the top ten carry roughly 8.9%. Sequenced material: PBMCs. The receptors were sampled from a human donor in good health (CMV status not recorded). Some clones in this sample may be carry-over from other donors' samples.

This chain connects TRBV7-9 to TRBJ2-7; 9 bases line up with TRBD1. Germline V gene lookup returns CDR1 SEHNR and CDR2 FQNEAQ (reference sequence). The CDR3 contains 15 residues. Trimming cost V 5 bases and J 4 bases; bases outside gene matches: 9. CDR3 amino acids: CASSPRTGEYYEQYF. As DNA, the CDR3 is TGTGCCAGCAGCCCACGGACAGGGGAATATTACGAGCAGTACTTC.

The CDR3 protein is CASSLVDTGELFF. The DNA of the CDR3 is TGTGCCAGCAGCTTAGTGGACACCGGGGAGCTGTTTTTT. The V gene is TRBV7-8, the J gene TRBJ2-2; D gene uncertain. Germline assignment: CDR1 SGHVS and CDR2 FQNEAQ. The CDR3 extends over 13 amino acids. V was shortened by 1 base and J by 3 bases, with 3 bases between the two germline ends. The entire variable domain, with the rest obtained from reference TRBV7-8 and TRBJ2-2, is as follows: GAGVSQSPRYKVAKRGQDVALRCDPISGHVSLFWYQQALGQGPEFLTYFQNEAQLDKSGLPSDRFFAERPEGSVSTLKIQRTQQEDSAVYLCASSLVDTGELFFGEGSRLTVL.

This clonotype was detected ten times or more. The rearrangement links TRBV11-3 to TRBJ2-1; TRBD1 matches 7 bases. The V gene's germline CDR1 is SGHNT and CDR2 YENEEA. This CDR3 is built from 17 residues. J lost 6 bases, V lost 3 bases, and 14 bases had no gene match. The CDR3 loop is CASSFGSGTVPSNEQFF. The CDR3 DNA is TGTGCCAGCAGCTTTGGATCCGGGACAGTCCCAAGCAATGAGCAGTTCTTC. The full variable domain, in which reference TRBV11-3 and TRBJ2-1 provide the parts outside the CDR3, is EAGVVQSPRYKIIEKKQPVAFWCNPISGHNTLYWYLQNLGQGPELLIRYENEEAVDDSQLPKDRFSAERLKGVDSTLKIQPAELGDSAVYLCASSFGSGTVPSNEQFFGPGTRLTVL.

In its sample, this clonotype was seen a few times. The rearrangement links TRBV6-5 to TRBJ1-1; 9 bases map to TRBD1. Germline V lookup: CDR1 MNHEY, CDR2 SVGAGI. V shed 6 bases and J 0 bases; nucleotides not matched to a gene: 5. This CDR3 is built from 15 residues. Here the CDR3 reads CASRTGGALNTEAFF. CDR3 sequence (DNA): TGTGCCAGCAGGACAGGGGGAGCGTTGAACACTGAAGCTTTCTTT.

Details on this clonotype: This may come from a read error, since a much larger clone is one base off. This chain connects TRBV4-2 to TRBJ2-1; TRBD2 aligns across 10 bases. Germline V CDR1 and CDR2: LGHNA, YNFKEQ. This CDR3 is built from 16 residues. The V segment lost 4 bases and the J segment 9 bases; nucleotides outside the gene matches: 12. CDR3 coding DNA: TGTGCCAGCAGCCGAGATGCCAGCGGGAGGGACGGTGAGCAGTTCTTC. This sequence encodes CASSRDASGRDGEQFF.

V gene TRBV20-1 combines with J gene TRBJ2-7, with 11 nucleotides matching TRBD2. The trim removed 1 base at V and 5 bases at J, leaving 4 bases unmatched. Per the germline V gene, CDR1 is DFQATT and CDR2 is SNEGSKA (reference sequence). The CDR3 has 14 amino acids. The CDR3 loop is CSARATSGNDEQYF. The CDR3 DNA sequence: TGCAGTGCTAGAGCGACTAGCGGGAACGACGAGCAGTACTTC.

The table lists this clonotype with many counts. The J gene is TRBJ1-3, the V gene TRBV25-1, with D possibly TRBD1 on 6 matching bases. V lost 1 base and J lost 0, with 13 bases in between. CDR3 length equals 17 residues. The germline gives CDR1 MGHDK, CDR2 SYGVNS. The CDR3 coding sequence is TGTGCCAGCAGTGAATGGGAGGGGGGGAGCTCTGGAAACACCATATATTTT. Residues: CASSEWEGGSSGNTIYF.

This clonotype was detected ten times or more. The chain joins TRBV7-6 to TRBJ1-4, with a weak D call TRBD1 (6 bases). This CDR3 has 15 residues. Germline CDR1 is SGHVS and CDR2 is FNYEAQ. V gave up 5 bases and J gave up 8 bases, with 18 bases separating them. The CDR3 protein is CASSDSGARGEKLFF. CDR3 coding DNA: TGTGCCAGCAGCGACTCAGGGGCAAGAGGGGAAAAACTGTTTTTT.

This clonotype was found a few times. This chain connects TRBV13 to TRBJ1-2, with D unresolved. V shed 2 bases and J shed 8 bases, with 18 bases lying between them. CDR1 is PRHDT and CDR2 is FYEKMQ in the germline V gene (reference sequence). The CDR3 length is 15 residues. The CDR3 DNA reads TGTGCCAGCAGCTTAAAAGCTGACGCGGAGGGAGGCTACACCTTC. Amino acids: CASSLKADAEGGYTF.

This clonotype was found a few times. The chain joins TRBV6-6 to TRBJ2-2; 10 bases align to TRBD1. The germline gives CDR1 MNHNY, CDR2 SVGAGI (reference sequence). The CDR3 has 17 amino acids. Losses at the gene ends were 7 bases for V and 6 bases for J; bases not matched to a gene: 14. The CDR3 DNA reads TGTGCCAGCAATGGACAGGGGGGCGGGTACTTGGCCGGGGAGCTGTTTTTT. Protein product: CASNGQGGGYLAGELFF.

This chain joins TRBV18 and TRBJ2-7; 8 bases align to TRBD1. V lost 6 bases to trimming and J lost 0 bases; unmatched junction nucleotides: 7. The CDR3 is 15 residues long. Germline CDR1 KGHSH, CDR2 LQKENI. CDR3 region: CASSKTGDPSYEQYF. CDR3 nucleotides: TGTGCCAGCTCCAAGACAGGGGACCCCTCCTACGAGCAGTACTTC. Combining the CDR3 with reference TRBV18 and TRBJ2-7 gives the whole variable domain NAGVMQNPRHLVRRRGQEARLRCSPMKGHSHVYWYRQLPEEGLKFMVYLQKENIIDESGMPKERFSAEFPKEGPSILRIQQVVRGDSAAYFCASSKTGDPSYEQYFGPGTRLTVT.

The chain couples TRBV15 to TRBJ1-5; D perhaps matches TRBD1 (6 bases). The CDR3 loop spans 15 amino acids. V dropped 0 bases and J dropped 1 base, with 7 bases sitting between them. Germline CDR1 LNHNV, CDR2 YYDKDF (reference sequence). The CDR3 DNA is TGTGCCACCAGCAGAGAGGGGGCGAGCAATCAGCCCCAGCATTTT. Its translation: CATSREGASNQPQHF.

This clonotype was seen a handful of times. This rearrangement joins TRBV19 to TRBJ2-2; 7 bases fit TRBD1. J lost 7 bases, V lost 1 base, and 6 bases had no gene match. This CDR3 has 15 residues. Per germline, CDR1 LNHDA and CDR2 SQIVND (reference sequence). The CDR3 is CASSIVTGFGGELFF. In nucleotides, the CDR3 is TGTGCCAGTAGTATAGTGACAGGGTTCGGCGGGGAGCTGTTTTTT.

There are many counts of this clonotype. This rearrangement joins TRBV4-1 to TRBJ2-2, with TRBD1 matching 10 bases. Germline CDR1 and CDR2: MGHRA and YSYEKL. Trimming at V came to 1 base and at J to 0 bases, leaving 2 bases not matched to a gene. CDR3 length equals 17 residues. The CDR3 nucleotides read TGCGCCAGCAGCCAAGTCGGACAGGGGGCGAACACCGGGGAGCTGTTTTTT. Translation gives CASSQVGQGANTGELFF.

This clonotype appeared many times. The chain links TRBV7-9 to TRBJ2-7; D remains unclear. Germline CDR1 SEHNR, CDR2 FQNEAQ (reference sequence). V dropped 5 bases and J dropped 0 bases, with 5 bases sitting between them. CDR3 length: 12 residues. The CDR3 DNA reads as TGTGCCAGCAGCCCGGGCTCCTACGAGCAGTACTTC. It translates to CASSPGSYEQYF. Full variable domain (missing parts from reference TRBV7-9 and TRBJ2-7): DTGVSQNPRHKITKRGQNVTFRCDPISEHNRLYWYRQTLGQGPEFLTYFQNEAQLEKSRLLSDRFSAERPKGSFSTLEIQRTEQGDSAMYLCASSPGSYEQYFGPGTRLTVT.

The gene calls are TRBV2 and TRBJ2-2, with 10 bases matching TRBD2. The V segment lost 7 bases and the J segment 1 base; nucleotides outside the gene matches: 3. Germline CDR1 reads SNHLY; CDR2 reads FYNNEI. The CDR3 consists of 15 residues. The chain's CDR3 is CASISGRGNTGELFF. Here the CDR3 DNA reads TGTGCCAGCATCAGCGGGAGGGGGAACACCGGGGAGCTGTTTTTT.

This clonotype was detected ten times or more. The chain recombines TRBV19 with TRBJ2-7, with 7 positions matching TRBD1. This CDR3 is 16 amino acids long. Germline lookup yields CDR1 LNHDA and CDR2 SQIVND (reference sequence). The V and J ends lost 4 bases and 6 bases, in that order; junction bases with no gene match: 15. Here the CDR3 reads CASSKGQDLSYSEQYF. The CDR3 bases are TGTGCCAGTAGTAAAGGACAGGACCTTTCGTATAGCGAGCAGTACTTC. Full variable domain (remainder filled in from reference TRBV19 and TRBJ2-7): DGGITQSPKYLFRKEGQNVTLSCEQNLNHDAMYWYRQDPGQGLRLIYYSQIVNDFQKGDIAEGYSVSREKKESFPLTVTSAQKNPTAFYLCASSKGQDLSYSEQYFGPGTRLTVT.